Presented here are 27 T cell receptor beta chains from one specimen sequenced in a study of cytomegalovirus exposure and HLA in healthy donors. PCR amplification relied on 60 Vbeta primers (plus 13 Jbeta primers). Clones were read by immunoSEQ multiplex PCR, and TCRdb kept only the in-frame ones, dropping some. The sample records more than 100,000 clones, roughly 79% being singletons. The sample taken for sequencing was PBMCs. The receptors shown here come from a woman aged 40-49 years in good health and CMV-seronegative.

The V gene is TRBV29-1, the J gene TRBJ2-7, with 8 bases identical to TRBD1. The junction had 14 bases not matched to a gene; V was cut back by 7 bases and J by 6 bases. CDR1 and CDR2 (germline): SQVTM, ANQGSEA. CDR3 length: 14 residues. CDR3 coding DNA: TGCAGCGCTGGGCAGGGGGCGAATCTTGGCGAGCAGTACTTC. It specifies CSAGQGANLGEQYF.

This clone was observed a single time. The chain links TRBV25-1 to TRBJ2-1, with D uncertain. This CDR3 region has 13 residues. CDR1 is MGHDK and CDR2 is SYGVNS in the germline V gene. The ends were cut back, 2 bases at V and 6 bases at J, with 8 bases in the middle. In DNA, the CDR3 is TGTGCCAGCAGTGAACCCCTAGTCAATGAGCAGTTCTTC. It is translated as CASSEPLVNEQFF.

This sequence joins TRBV14 and TRBJ2-7; weak D call: TRBD2 (6 bases). CDR3 size: 15 residues. The germline gives CDR1 SGHDN, CDR2 FVKESK. Trimming shortened V by 1 base and J by 1 base, and 11 bases separated the two germline ends. CDR3 residues: CASSQGSGVSYEQYF. CDR3 DNA sequence: TGTGCCAGCAGCCAAGGATCGGGGGTTTCCTACGAGCAGTACTTC.

The CDR3 sequence is CASRDSTNYGYTF. CDR3 in DNA: TGTGCCAGCCGGGACTCTACTAACTATGGCTACACCTTC. The chain combines TRBV7-2 with TRBJ1-2, with D perhaps matching TRBD1 (5 bases). V lost 8 bases, J lost 0 bases, and 10 bases lay in between. Germline CDR1 is SGHTA and CDR2 is FQGNSA. The CDR3 is made up of 13 amino acids.

The chain employs TRBV28 and TRBJ2-5; possible D gene TRBD2, 8 bases. Germline V gene data show CDR1 as MDHEN and CDR2 as SYDVKM. Trimming left V 4 bases short and J 4 bases short, with 25 bases between. This CDR3 contains 18 residues. The CDR3 is CASSSLPGGSGIGETQYF. The CDR3 bases are TGTGCCAGCAGTTCCCTGCCAGGGGGTAGCGGGATCGGAGAGACCCAGTACTTC.

The chain links TRBV5-6 to TRBJ1-2; D ambiguous. Trimming removed 2 bases at V and 4 bases at J, with 15 bases between. Germline V gene data show CDR1 as SGHDT and CDR2 as YYEEEE. The length of the CDR3 is 15 residues. The CDR3 loop is CASSFGEGVGYGYTF. The CDR3 nucleotides are TGTGCCAGCAGCTTCGGGGAGGGAGTAGGCTATGGCTACACCTTC.

This rearrangement joins TRBV6-4 to TRBJ1-3; 8 bases line up with TRBD1. Germline lookup yields CDR1 MRHNA and CDR2 SNTAGT. V dropped 9 bases and J dropped 4; count of bases not matched to a gene: 5. This CDR3 contains 13 residues. The CDR3, as DNA: TGTGCCAGAAGCCGGGACAGGGGAAACACCATATATTTT. Its translation: CARSRDRGNTIYF.

This rearrangement joins TRBV28 to TRBJ1-4; 7 bases fit TRBD1. Per germline, CDR1 MDHEN and CDR2 SYDVKM. The CDR3 contains 15 residues. J lost 7 bases, V lost 2 bases, and 7 bases had no gene match. Here the CDR3 DNA reads TGTGCCAGCAGTTTAAGACAGGGTCTATTTGAAAAACTGTTTTTT. It yields the protein CASSLRQGLFEKLFF.

The chain uses TRBV6-5 and TRBJ2-7, with 10 bases lining up with TRBD2. This CDR3 region has 14 residues. CDR1 and CDR2 (germline): MNHEY, SVGAGI. J was trimmed by 3 bases and V by 4 bases; bases with no gene match: 3. CDR3 DNA sequence: TGTGCCAGCAGTTTACTAGCGGGGTTCTACGAGCAGTACTTC. It translates to CASSLLAGFYEQYF.

In DNA, the CDR3 is TGCGCCAGCAGCTTGAATTCACAGGCGGAAGCTTTCTTT. Translated, it gives CASSLNSQAEAFF. V usage is TRBV5-1 and J usage is TRBJ1-1, with D possibly being TRBD1 (5 bases). Trimming took off 1 base at V and 8 bases at J, with 12 bases between the two ends. Germline values: CDR1 SGHRS, CDR2 YFSETQ. The CDR3 length is 13 residues. Full variable domain (missing parts from reference TRBV5-1 and TRBJ1-1): KAGVTQTPRYLIKTRGQQVTLSCSPISGHRSVSWYQQTPGQGLQFLFEYFSETQRNKGNFPGRFSGRQFSNSRSEMNVSTLELGDSALYLCASSLNSQAEAFFGQGTRLTVV.

V is TRBV29-1 and J is TRBJ1-1, with D uncertain. Trimming took 4 bases from V and 0 from J, leaving 9 bases between them. The CDR3 spans 13 residues. Germline V gives CDR1 SQVTM, CDR2 ANQGSEA. CDR3: CSVGAGLNTEAFF. The CDR3 region has the DNA TGCAGCGTTGGGGCCGGATTGAACACTGAAGCTTTCTTT.

The chain links TRBV19 to TRBJ1-1, with no clear D. V lost 4 bases and J 3 bases, leaving 21 bases between the germline ends. The CDR3 covers 17 residues. Germline V gene data show CDR1 as LNHDA and CDR2 as SQIVND (reference sequence). The CDR3 here is CASSRKQDYELDTEAFF. CDR3 DNA sequence: TGTGCCAGTAGTAGAAAGCAGGATTATGAGCTTGACACTGAAGCTTTCTTT.

This clone was seen once. The chain has TRBV6-5 and TRBJ2-2; D uncertain. V was shortened by 4 bases and J by 0 bases, with 12 bases between the two germline ends. The CDR3 runs to 16 residues. CDR1 and CDR2 from the germline V gene are MNHEY and SVGAGI. As DNA, the CDR3 is TGTGCCAGCAGTTCCTTAAGAGTCCCGAACACCGGGGAGCTGTTTTTT. Amino acids: CASSSLRVPNTGELFF.

In DNA, the CDR3 is TGTGCCAGCAGCTCAGCCGGCAGACAGCCCTACAATGAGCAGTTCTTC. It encodes CASSSAGRQPYNEQFF. V is TRBV5-7 and J is TRBJ2-1, with D possibly matching TRBD1 (5 bases). TRBV5-7 belongs to the ORF category, with a function that is uncertain. The CDR3 is 16 residues long. Trimming removed 3 bases at V and 2 bases at J, with 15 bases between.

The rearrangement uses TRBV6-5 and TRBJ1-5; D is possibly TRBD1 (6 bases). Trimming stripped 0 bases from V and 3 bases from J, with 9 bases between. The CDR3 runs to 15 residues. Germline CDR1 is MNHEY and CDR2 is SVGAGI. The CDR3 DNA follows: TGTGCCAGCAGTTACTCAGGGGGGGTCAATCAGCCCCAGCATTTT. Its protein is CASSYSGGVNQPQHF.

This clone was seen once. The chain is built from TRBV13 and TRBJ2-6; no clear D. With 5 bases removed from V and 3 bases from J, the gap between germline ends came to 5 bases. The CDR3 loop spans 13 amino acids. Germline assignment: CDR1 PRHDT and CDR2 FYEKMQ (reference sequence). The CDR3 protein is CASSAGGANVLTF. The CDR3 bases are TGTGCCAGCAGCGCCGGTGGGGCCAACGTCCTGACTTTC.

J is TRBJ2-5 and V is TRBV7-2; D perhaps matches TRBD1 (5 bases). Germline V CDR1 and CDR2: SGHTA, FQGNSA. The CDR3 is 14 amino acids. Trimming shortened V by 1 base and J by 9 bases, and 15 bases separated the two germline ends. CDR3 amino acids: CASSLVGPPTAQYF. The CDR3 DNA reads as TGTGCCAGCAGCTTAGTGGGGCCCCCCACGGCCCAGTACTTC.

This rearrangement joins TRBV25-1 to TRBJ2-5; D is perhaps TRBD2 (5 bases). Trimming took 6 bases from V and 1 from J, leaving 6 bases between them. CDR3 length: 12 residues. CDR1 and CDR2 from the germline V gene are MGHDK and SYGVNS. This CDR3 reads CASRDFQETQYF. The CDR3 DNA reads TGTGCCAGCAGGGACTTCCAAGAGACCCAGTACTTC.

This clone showed up just a few times. The chain recombines TRBV6-1 with TRBJ2-3; TRBD1 matches 9 bases. CDR3 length equals 15 residues. With V trimmed by 6 bases and J by 3 bases, 7 bases remained unmatched. The germline V gene encodes CDR1 MNHNS and CDR2 SASEGT. In DNA, the CDR3 is TGTGCCAGCAGGACCGGGGACAGGGAAACAGATACGCAGTATTTT. As protein: CASRTGDRETDTQYF.

The chain couples TRBV5-1 to TRBJ1-2; D not resolved. The CDR3 consists of 13 residues. Trimming removed 3 bases from V and 1 base from J, with 7 bases in between. Germline V gives CDR1 SGHRS, CDR2 YFSETQ. Here the CDR3 reads CASSSRVNYGYTF. CDR3 DNA: TGCGCCAGCAGCTCCCGGGTTAACTATGGCTACACCTTC.

Only a few counts were recorded for this clone. V usage is TRBV29-1 and J usage is TRBJ1-4; a weak D match, TRBD1 (5 bases). The CDR3 loop spans 16 amino acids. Germline CDR1 is SQVTM and CDR2 is ANQGSEA. V was shortened by 4 bases and J by 0 bases, with 15 bases between the two germline ends. The CDR3 DNA sequence: TGCAGCGTTGGCGGGACGAAAGTTGCAACTAATGAAAAACTGTTTTTT. Its translation: CSVGGTKVATNEKLFF.

The chain carries TRBV6-4 and TRBJ1-2; TRBD1 matches 7 bases. In germline, CDR1 is MRHNA, CDR2 SNTAGT. V trimming: 0 bases; J trimming: 5 bases; junction bases outside the gene matches: 15. There are 18 residues in the CDR3. The CDR3 spells CASSDSPGQRVGGYGYTF. CDR3 nucleotide sequence: TGTGCCAGCAGTGACTCGCCGGGACAGAGAGTCGGGGGATATGGCTACACCTTC.

The CDR3 protein is CASSETGDFPYEQYF. The CDR3 nucleotides read TGCGCCAGCAGTGAAACGGGAGACTTCCCCTACGAGCAGTACTTC. The chain links TRBV10-1 to TRBJ2-7, with a tentative D call TRBD2 (6 bases). From germline, CDR1 is WNHNN and CDR2 SYGVQD (reference sequence). This CDR3 has 15 amino acids. The V end lost 3 bases, the J end lost 2 bases, and 14 bases lay between the germline ends.

The chain couples TRBV9 to TRBJ1-2; 8 bases fit TRBD1. With V trimmed by 4 bases and J by 7 bases, 15 bases remained unmatched. The CDR3 has 16 amino acids. The germline V gene has CDR1 SGDLS and CDR2 YYNGEE. CDR3 DNA sequence: TGTGCCAGCAGCCCGAACCTCCCCAGGGGGCTAGGTGGCTACACCTTC. It is translated as CASSPNLPRGLGGYTF.

The V call is TRBV10-2, the J call TRBJ2-1; 9 bases fit TRBD2. With V trimmed by 10 bases and J by 9 bases, 16 bases remained unmatched. Germline V CDR1 and CDR2: WSHSY, SAAADI. This CDR3 is 15 amino acids long. In DNA form, the CDR3 reads TGCGCCATCCTCTATAGCGGGGGCCAACAGGGTGAGCAGTTCTTC. Protein product: CAILYSGGQQGEQFF.

The CDR3 coding sequence is TGTGCCAGCTCACCCCCCGCTAGCGGGGGGGAGGGCGAGCAGTTCTTC. It codes for CASSPPASGGEGEQFF. J is TRBJ2-1 and V is TRBV18; TRBD2 matches at 12 bases. The length of the CDR3 is 16 residues. Germline trimming cut 3 bases from V and 10 bases from J; bases unmatched to any gene: 10. CDR1 is KGHSH and CDR2 is LQKENI in the germline V gene.

The chain employs TRBV5-4 and TRBJ2-1; the D is unclear. The CDR3 has 12 residues. Germline CDR1 reads SGHNT; CDR2 reads YYREEE (reference sequence). The V end was cut by 2 bases, the J end by 9 bases, with 9 bases between. CDR3 amino acids: CASSFSSGEQFF. CDR3 DNA: TGTGCCAGCAGCTTTTCGTCAGGTGAGCAGTTCTTC.